Each of the 16 T cell receptor beta chains below was sequenced from the same sample in a study of blood T cell repertoires in COVID-19 (TCRdb year 2020). Library prep was done by the immunoSEQ multiplex PCR assay. TCRdb carries this immuneACCESS record with in-frame sequences only. Its versions omit some clonotypes, under half of them owing to an unresolved V gene in the studies checked, with the rest unexplained. The sample profile shows approximately 200,000 clones; over 65% of them were found once. The leading ten clones occupy over 15% of the sample. The source material was peripheral blood. The receptors stem from a person aged 65-85 years with COVID-19, enrolled during active disease.

V and J are TRBV4-1 and TRBJ2-5; D is possibly TRBD2 (6 bases). Germline V lookup: CDR1 MGHRA, CDR2 YSYEKL. The V end was cut by 0 bases, the J end by 2 bases, with 10 bases between. The CDR3 loop spans 15 amino acids. Here the CDR3 reads CASSQDWGEQETQYF. The CDR3 nucleotides are TGCGCCAGCAGCCAAGATTGGGGGGAACAAGAGACCCAGTACTTC.

The V call is TRBV4-1, the J call TRBJ1-4; D not resolved. Germline CDR1 MGHRA, CDR2 YSYEKL. The CDR3 runs 15 residues. V dropped 6 bases and J dropped 7 bases, with 18 bases sitting between them. The DNA of the CDR3 is TGCGCCAGCAGTAGGCAGGAAACCTATAGTGAAAAACTGTTTTTT. It codes for CASSRQETYSEKLFF.

As DNA, the CDR3 is TGTGCCAGCAGCCTGGCCCCTCAACCTAGCGGGAGTCAGCAGTTCTTC. The encoded protein is CASSLAPQPSGSQQFF. V is TRBV5-6 and J is TRBJ2-1, with 10 bases that match TRBD2. The CDR3 is made up of 16 amino acids. Germline V gene sequence: CDR1 SGHDT, CDR2 YYEEEE. The V and J ends lost 4 bases and 11 bases, in that order; junction bases with no gene match: 15.

V gene TRBV7-2 combines with J gene TRBJ1-2; TRBD1 matches at 8 bases. The CDR3 extends over 15 amino acids. Looked up from germline, CDR1 is SGHTA and CDR2 is FQGNSA. The V and J ends lost 2 bases and 7 bases, in that order; junction bases with no gene match: 9. CDR3 in amino acids: CASSLIPRQGTGYTF. As DNA, the CDR3 is TGTGCCAGCAGCTTAATTCCTAGACAGGGGACTGGCTACACCTTC. The full variable domain, its missing parts supplied by reference TRBV7-2 and TRBJ1-2, is GAGVSQSPSNKVTEKGKDVELRCDPISGHTALYWYRQSLGQGLEFLIYFQGNSAPDKSGLPSDRFSAERTGGSVSTLTIQRTQQEDSAVYLCASSLIPRQGTGYTFGSGTRLTVV.

CDR3 sequence reads: CATSDPRVDTDTQYF. In DNA form, the CDR3 reads TGTGCCACCAGTGACCCGCGGGTTGATACAGATACGCAGTATTTT. The chain is built from TRBV24-1 and TRBJ2-3, with a possible D match to TRBD2 (5 bases). This CDR3 has 15 residues. The germline V gene encodes CDR1 KGHDR and CDR2 SFDVKD. With 4 bases removed from V and 3 bases from J, the gap between germline ends came to 13 bases.

This rearrangement joins TRBV7-2 to TRBJ1-2; D may be TRBD1 (5 bases). There are 15 residues in the CDR3. V was cut by 3 bases and J by 5 bases, with 16 bases left in between. Germline V gene lookup returns CDR1 SGHTA and CDR2 FQGNSA. The CDR3 sequence is CASSFRRQGGYGYTF. As DNA, the CDR3 is TGTGCCAGCAGCTTCAGGCGGCAGGGAGGATATGGCTACACCTTC.

The rearrangement joins TRBV19 to TRBJ2-7, with a tentative D call TRBD2 (5 bases). Germline-derived CDR1 and CDR2 are LNHDA and SQIVND (reference sequence). The CDR3 has 15 amino acids. Trimming cost V 7 bases and J 5 bases, with 21 bases left between them. The CDR3 here is CASNKAGVSRDEQYF. The CDR3 nucleotides read TGTGCCAGTAATAAAGCCGGGGTTTCGCGCGACGAGCAGTACTTC.

J is TRBJ2-1 and V is TRBV13, with D possibly TRBD2 on 5 matching bases. The CDR3 is 15 residues long. Germline CDR1 and CDR2: PRHDT and FYEKMQ (reference sequence). Trimming shortened V by 3 bases and J by 0 bases, and 9 bases separated the two germline ends. The CDR3 nucleotides are TGTGCCAGCAGCTTTCGGGGATCCTCCTACAATGAGCAGTTCTTC. It yields the protein CASSFRGSSYNEQFF.

The rearrangement uses TRBV5-1 and TRBJ2-3; 8 nucleotides agree with TRBD2. This CDR3 has 17 residues. Germline CDR1 reads SGHRS; CDR2 reads YFSETQ. V lost 0 bases and J lost 5; bases outside the gene matches: 11. CDR3 protein: CASSLGVAGPRGDTQYF. In nucleotides, the CDR3 is TGCGCCAGCAGCTTGGGAGTAGCGGGACCGCGGGGAGATACGCAGTATTTT.

This clone was observed a single time. The chain couples TRBV28 to TRBJ1-5; 9 nucleotides line up with TRBD1. The CDR3 is 16 residues long. Germline V gene lookup returns CDR1 MDHEN and CDR2 SYDVKM. Trimming removed 6 bases from V and 6 bases from J; junction bases left unmatched: 12. CDR3 residues: CASSPVGQGGIQPQHF. Written as DNA, the CDR3 is TGTGCCAGCAGCCCTGTGGGACAGGGCGGGATTCAGCCCCAGCATTTT.

This clone is a singleton in its sample. The chain recombines TRBV6-2 or TRBV6-3 with TRBJ2-2, with D perhaps matching TRBD2 (5 bases). V was trimmed by 5 bases and J by 3 bases, leaving 10 bases between them. Germline CDR1 and CDR2: MNHEY and SVGEGT. CDR3 length equals 14 residues. CDR3 sequence: CASSSRDHTGELFF. CDR3 nucleotides: TGTGCCAGCAGTAGCCGGGATCACACCGGGGAGCTGTTTTTT.

The CDR3 here is CASGPQGYNSPLHF. The DNA of the CDR3 is TGTGCCAGCGGTCCTCAGGGGTATAATTCACCCCTCCACTTT. The chain has TRBV27 and TRBJ1-6, with D perhaps matching TRBD1 (6 bases). The CDR3 spans 14 residues. Trimming removed 8 bases from V and 4 bases from J, with 12 bases in between. CDR1 and CDR2 from the germline V gene are MNHEY and SMNVEV (reference sequence).

This chain joins TRBV6-4 and TRBJ2-3, with 8 positions matching TRBD1. The CDR3 covers 16 residues. Germline loops: CDR1 MRHNA, CDR2 SNTAGT. J lost 5 bases, V lost 0 bases, and 7 bases had no gene match. Here the CDR3 reads CASSDSSGGAKDTQYF. CDR3 coding DNA: TGTGCCAGCAGTGACTCGTCAGGGGGCGCAAAAGATACGCAGTATTTT.

Comment on this clone: A read error may produce the germline difference seen at one junction end. The chain carries TRBV2 and TRBJ2-5, with D tentatively TRBD2 (7 bases). This CDR3 is built from 16 residues. The germline V gene encodes CDR1 SNHLY and CDR2 FYNNEI. The CDR3 protein is CASSASGGGGQGTQYF. The CDR3 bases are TGTGCCAGCAGTGCCTCGGGGGGCGGTGGCCAAGGGACCCAGTACTTC.

This rearrangement joins TRBV23-1 to TRBJ2-5; D remains unclear. TRBV23-1 is treated as an ORF (open reading frame) with a function not yet certain. The CDR3 has 11 residues. V lost 7 bases and J 5 bases, leaving 8 bases between the germline ends. CDR3 sequence reads: CASKVEETQYF. CDR3 nucleotide sequence: TGCGCCAGCAAAGTGGAGGAGACCCAGTACTTC.

This chain links TRBV19 with TRBJ1-5, with D possibly being TRBD1 (6 bases). Germline V gene lookup returns CDR1 LNHDA and CDR2 SQIVND (reference sequence). This CDR3 is built from 14 residues. V gave up 7 bases and J gave up 7 bases, with 17 bases separating them. The CDR3 coding sequence is TGTGCCAGTACCCCTCGGGGGCGGGGGCAGCCCCAGCATTTT. Translating it yields CASTPRGRGQPQHF. The full variable domain, with the rest looked up from reference TRBV19 and TRBJ1-5, is DGGITQSPKYLFRKEGQNVTLSCEQNLNHDAMYWYRQDPGQGLRLIYYSQIVNDFQKGDIAEGYSVSREKKESFPLTVTSAQKNPTAFYLCASTPRGRGQPQHFGDGTRLSIL.